What follows describes a single TCR beta chain. Antigen unknown. This record comes from a study of Graves' ophthalmopathy and Graves' hyperthyroidism. Findings and limits, study-wide: Most thyroid clonotypes with frequency above 0.001 were detected in blood too.

TCR beta CDR3 amplification used RNA transcripts. HTBI primers primed a first-round RT-PCR, and a second-round multiplex PCR followed. TCRdb reprocessed the multiplex PCR reads via MiXCR and lists one record per CDR3 protein. The table lists roughly 480,000 distinct CDR3 sequences, 13% to 15% of them singletons, with 9.8% in the top ten. Exclusion covered patients with other autoimmune diseases or uncontrolled infections (as well as pregnancy or lactation). Isolation of PBMCs was performed using about 9.9 ml of fresh peripheral blood. V was shortened by 3 bases and J by 5 bases, with 13 bases between the two germline ends. The CDR3 loop spans 14 amino acids. Germline V gene data show CDR1 as ENHRY and CDR2 as SYGVKD.

The receptor was isolated from a woman aged 25 to 45 with Graves' ophthalmopathy. The source material was blood. The rearrangement joins TRBV10-3 to TRBJ1-2; D is uncertain. The CDR3 DNA follows: TGTGCCATCAGTGAACCGACGACACAGTATGGCTACACCTTC. Amino acids: CAISEPTTQYGYTF.